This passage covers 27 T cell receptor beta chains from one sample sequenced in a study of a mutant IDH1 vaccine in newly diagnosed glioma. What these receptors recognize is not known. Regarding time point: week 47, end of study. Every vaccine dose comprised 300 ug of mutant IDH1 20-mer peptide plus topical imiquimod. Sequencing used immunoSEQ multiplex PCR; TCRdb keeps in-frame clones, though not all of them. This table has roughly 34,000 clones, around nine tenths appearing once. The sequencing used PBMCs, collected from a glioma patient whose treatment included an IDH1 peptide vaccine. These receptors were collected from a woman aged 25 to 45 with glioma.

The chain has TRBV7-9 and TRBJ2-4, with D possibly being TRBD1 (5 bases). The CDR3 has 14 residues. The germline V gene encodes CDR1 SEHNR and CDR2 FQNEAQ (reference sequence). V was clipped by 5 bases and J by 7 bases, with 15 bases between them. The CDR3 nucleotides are TGTGCCAGCAGCCGAGAGACAGTGTGGAACATTCAGTACTTC. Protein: CASSRETVWNIQYF.

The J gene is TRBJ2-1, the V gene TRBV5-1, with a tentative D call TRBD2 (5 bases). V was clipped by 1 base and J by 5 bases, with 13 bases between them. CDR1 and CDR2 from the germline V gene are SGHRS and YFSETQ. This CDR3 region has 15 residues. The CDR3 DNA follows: TGCGCCAGCAGCTTGAGGGCTGCCGGGGACAATGAGCAGTTCTTC. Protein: CASSLRAAGDNEQFF.

Written as DNA, the CDR3 is TGTGCCAGCTCACCGGCCGGGACAGATTATGGCTACACCTTC. Translated: CASSPAGTDYGYTF. The rearrangement joins TRBV18 to TRBJ1-2; 7 bases line up with TRBD1. J was trimmed by 5 bases and V by 3 bases; bases with no gene match: 6. Germline assignment: CDR1 KGHSH and CDR2 LQKENI. The CDR3 consists of 14 residues.

DNA of the CDR3: TGTGCCAGTAGTGCCCAGGGGTACAATCAGCCCCAGCATTTT. Protein: CASSAQGYNQPQHF. This rearrangement joins TRBV19 to TRBJ1-5, with D possibly TRBD1 on 6 matching bases. V was trimmed by 5 bases and J by 3 bases, leaving 11 bases between them. From germline, CDR1 is LNHDA and CDR2 SQIVND (reference sequence). The CDR3 loop spans 14 amino acids.

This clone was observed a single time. For the CDR3, the DNA is TGCGCCAGCAGCCAAGCACGAGAGTTCTATGGCTACACCTTC. It translates to CASSQAREFYGYTF. This sequence joins TRBV4-3 and TRBJ1-2; D gene uncertain. V lost 1 base, J lost 4 bases, and 10 bases lay in between. Germline V gene data show CDR1 as LGHNA and CDR2 as YSLEER. There are 14 residues in the CDR3.

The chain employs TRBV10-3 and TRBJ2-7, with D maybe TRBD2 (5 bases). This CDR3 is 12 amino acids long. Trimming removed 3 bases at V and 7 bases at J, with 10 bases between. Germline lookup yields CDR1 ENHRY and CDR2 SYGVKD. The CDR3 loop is CAISEGPGEQYF. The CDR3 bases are TGTGCCATCAGTGAAGGCCCGGGGGAGCAGTACTTC.

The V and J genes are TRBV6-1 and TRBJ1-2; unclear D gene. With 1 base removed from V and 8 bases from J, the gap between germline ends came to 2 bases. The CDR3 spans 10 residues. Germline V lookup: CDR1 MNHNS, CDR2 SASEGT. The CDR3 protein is CASSEGGYTF. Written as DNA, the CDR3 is TGTGCCAGCAGTGAAGGAGGCTACACCTTC.

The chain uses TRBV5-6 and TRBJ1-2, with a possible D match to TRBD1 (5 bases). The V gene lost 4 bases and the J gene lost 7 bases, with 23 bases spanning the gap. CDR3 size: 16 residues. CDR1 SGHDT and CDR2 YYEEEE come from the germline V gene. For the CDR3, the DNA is TGTGCCAGCAGCCCTGGCGCAGGGACGGGCCTATTTGGCTACACCTTC. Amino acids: CASSPGAGTGLFGYTF.

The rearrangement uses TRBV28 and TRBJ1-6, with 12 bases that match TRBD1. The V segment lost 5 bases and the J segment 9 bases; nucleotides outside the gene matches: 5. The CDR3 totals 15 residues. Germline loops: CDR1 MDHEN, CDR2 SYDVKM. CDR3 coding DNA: TGTGCCAGCAGTCCAGGGGACAGGGGGCGTTCACCCCTCCACTTT. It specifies CASSPGDRGRSPLHF.

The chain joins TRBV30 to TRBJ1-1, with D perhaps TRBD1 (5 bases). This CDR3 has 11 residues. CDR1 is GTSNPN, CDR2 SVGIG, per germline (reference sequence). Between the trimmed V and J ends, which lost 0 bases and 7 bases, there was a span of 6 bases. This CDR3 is CAWSVGVEAFF. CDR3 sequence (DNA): TGTGCCTGGAGTGTAGGGGTTGAAGCTTTCTTT.

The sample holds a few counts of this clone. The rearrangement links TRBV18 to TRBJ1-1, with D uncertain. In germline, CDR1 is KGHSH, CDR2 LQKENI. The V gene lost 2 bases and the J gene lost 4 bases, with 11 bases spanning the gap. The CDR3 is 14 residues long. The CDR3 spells CASSPGSGRTEAFF. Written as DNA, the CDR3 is TGTGCCAGCTCACCAGGGTCCGGGCGCACTGAAGCTTTCTTT.

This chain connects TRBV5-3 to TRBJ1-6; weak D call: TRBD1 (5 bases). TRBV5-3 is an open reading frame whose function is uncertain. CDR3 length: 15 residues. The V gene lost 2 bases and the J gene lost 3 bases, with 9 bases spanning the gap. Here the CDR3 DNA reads TGTGCCAGAAGCTTTGTCCAGGGCTATAATTCACCCCTCCACTTT. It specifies CARSFVQGYNSPLHF.

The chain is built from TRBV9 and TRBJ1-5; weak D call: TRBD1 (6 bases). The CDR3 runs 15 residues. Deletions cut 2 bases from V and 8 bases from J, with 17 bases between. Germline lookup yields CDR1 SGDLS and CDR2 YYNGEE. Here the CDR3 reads CASSVSQGREEPQHF. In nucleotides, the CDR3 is TGTGCCAGCAGCGTTTCTCAGGGGAGAGAAGAGCCCCAGCATTTT.

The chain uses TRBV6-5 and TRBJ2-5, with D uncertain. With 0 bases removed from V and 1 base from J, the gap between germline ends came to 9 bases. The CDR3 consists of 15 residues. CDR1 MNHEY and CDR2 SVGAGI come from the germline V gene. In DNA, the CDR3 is TGTGCCAGCAGTTACTCGACACCTTCCCAAGAGACCCAGTACTTC. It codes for CASSYSTPSQETQYF.

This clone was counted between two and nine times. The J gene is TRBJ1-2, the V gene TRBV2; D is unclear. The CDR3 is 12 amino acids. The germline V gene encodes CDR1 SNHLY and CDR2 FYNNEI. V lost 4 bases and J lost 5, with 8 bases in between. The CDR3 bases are TGTGCCAGCAGTGCACGTCAGTATGGCTACACCTTC. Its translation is CASSARQYGYTF.

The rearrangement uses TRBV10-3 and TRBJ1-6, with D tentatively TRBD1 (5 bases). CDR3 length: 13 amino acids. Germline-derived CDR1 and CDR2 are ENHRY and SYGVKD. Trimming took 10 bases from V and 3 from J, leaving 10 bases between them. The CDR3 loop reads CATTVFYNSPLHF. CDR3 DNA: TGTGCCACGACAGTCTTCTATAATTCACCCCTCCACTTT.

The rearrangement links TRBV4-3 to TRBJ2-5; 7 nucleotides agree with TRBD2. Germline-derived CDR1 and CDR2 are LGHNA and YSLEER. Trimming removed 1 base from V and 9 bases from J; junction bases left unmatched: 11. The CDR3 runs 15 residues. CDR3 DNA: TGCGCCAGCAGCCAAGCACTAAGCGGGGCCGGGTCCCAGTACTTC. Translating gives CASSQALSGAGSQYF.

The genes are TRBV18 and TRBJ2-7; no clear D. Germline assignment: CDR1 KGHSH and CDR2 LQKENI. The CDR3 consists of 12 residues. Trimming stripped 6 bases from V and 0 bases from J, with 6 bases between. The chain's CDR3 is CASSPSSYEQYF. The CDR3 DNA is TGTGCCAGCTCGCCAAGCTCCTACGAGCAGTACTTC.

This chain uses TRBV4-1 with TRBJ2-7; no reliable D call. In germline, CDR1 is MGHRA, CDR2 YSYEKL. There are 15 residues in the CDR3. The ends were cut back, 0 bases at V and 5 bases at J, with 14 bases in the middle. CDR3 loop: CASSQDSDAGDEQYF. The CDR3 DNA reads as TGCGCCAGCAGCCAAGATTCAGACGCAGGAGACGAGCAGTACTTC.

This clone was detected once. The CDR3 region has the DNA TGTGCCAGCAGCTTAAATTGGGCCGGCAGGGTGGGAGAAAAACTGTTTTTT. Encoded protein: CASSLNWAGRVGEKLFF. J is TRBJ1-4 and V is TRBV7-2, with D perhaps matching TRBD1 (5 bases). V dropped 2 bases and J dropped 8 bases, with 21 bases sitting between them. The CDR3 runs to 17 residues. CDR1 is SGHTA, CDR2 FQGNSA, per germline.

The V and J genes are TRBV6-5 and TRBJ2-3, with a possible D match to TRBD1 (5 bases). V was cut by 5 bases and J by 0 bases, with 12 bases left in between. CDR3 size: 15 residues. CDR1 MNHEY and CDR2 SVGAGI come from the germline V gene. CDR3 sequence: CASSRTGSSTDTQYF. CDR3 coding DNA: TGTGCCAGCAGTCGAACAGGTTCCAGCACAGATACGCAGTATTTT.

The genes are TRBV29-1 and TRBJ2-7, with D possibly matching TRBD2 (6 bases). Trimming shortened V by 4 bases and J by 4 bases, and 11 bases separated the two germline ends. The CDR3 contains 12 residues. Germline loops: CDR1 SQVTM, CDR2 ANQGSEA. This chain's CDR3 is CSVVLAPYEQYF. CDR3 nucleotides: TGCAGCGTTGTACTAGCTCCATACGAGCAGTACTTC.

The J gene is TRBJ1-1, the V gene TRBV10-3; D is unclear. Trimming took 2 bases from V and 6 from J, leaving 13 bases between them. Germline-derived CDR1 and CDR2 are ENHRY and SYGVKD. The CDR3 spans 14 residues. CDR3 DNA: TGTGCCATCAGTGAGGTTGAACTGCATCCTGAAGCTTTCTTT. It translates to CAISEVELHPEAFF.

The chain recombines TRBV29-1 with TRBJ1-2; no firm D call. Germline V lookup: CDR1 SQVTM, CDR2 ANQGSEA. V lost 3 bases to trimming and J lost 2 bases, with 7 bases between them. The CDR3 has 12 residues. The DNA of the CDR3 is TGCAGCGTTGAGATGACAAACTATGGCTACACCTTC. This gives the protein CSVEMTNYGYTF.

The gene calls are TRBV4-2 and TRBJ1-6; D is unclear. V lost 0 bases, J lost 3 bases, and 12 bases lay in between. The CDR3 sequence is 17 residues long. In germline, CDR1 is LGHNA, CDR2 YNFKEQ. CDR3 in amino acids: CASSQDRAADYNSPLHF. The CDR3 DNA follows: TGTGCCAGCAGCCAAGATCGAGCAGCTGACTATAATTCACCCCTCCACTTT.

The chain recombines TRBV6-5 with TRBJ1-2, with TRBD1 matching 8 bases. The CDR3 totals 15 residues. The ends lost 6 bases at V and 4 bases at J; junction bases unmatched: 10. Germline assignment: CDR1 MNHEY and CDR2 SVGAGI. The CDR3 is CASSRGQGPRYGYTF. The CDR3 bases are TGTGCCAGCAGCCGCGGACAGGGCCCACGCTATGGCTACACCTTC.

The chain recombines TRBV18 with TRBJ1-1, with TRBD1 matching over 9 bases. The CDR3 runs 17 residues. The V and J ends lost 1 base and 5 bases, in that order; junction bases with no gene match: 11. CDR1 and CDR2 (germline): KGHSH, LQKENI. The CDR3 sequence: CASSPRPPLDRGTEAFF. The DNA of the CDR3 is TGTGCCAGCTCACCACGGCCCCCCCTGGACAGGGGTACTGAAGCTTTCTTT.